Below are 13 T cell receptor beta chains sequenced from a single sample in a study of cytomegalovirus exposure and HLA in healthy donors (dated by TCRdb to the late 2010s). Library method: the immunoSEQ multiplex PCR assay. This is the immuneACCESS table as TCRdb keeps it, with only in-frame sequences that have V and J called. A part of the clones is gone; compared with another copy, unresolved V genes explain less than half, and the rest is unexplained. The sample table shows 250,000 to 350,000 clones, and roughly 87% are seen once. In total, the top ten clones hold 0.95% to 1.5% of the sample. Sequencing was performed on PBMCs. These receptors were collected from a woman aged 25 to 39 in good health and CMV-seropositive.

This chain joins TRBV27 and TRBJ2-7, with TRBD2 identical over 12 bases. The J segment lost 4 bases and the V segment lost 5 bases, leaving 6 bases of the junction unmatched. This CDR3 region has 15 residues. Germline-derived CDR1 and CDR2 are MNHEY and SMNVEV (reference sequence). The chain's CDR3 is CASSPAGTSGYEQYF. The CDR3 coding sequence is TGTGCCAGCAGTCCAGCCGGGACTAGCGGGTACGAGCAGTACTTC.

This clone was detected a few times. The chain combines TRBV6-4 with TRBJ1-5; D possibly corresponds to TRBD1 (5 bases). The CDR3 spans 15 residues. The germline CDR1 and CDR2 sequences are MRHNA and SNTAGT. The V gene lost 6 bases and the J gene lost 2 bases, with 14 bases spanning the gap. CDR3: CASSPDSGGNQPQHF. The CDR3 region has the DNA TGTGCCAGCAGCCCCGACTCGGGGGGCAATCAGCCCCAGCATTTT.

The genes are TRBV19 and TRBJ2-7, with D uncertain. The CDR3 contains 12 residues. Germline V gene data show CDR1 as LNHDA and CDR2 as SQIVND (reference sequence). Trimming left V 5 bases short and J 2 bases short, with 7 bases between. The CDR3 reads CASSPDAYEQYF. The CDR3 DNA follows: TGTGCCAGTAGTCCAGATGCCTACGAGCAGTACTTC. Full variable domain (outside the CDR3, taken from reference TRBV19 and TRBJ2-7): DGGITQSPKYLFRKEGQNVTLSCEQNLNHDAMYWYRQDPGQGLRLIYYSQIVNDFQKGDIAEGYSVSREKKESFPLTVTSAQKNPTAFYLCASSPDAYEQYFGPGTRLTVT.

The CDR3 nucleotides are TGCGCCAGCAGCTTGTTGCCAGGGAGGGATGAGCAGTTCTTC. Its protein product is CASSLLPGRDEQFF. This rearrangement joins TRBV5-1 to TRBJ2-1; the match to TRBD2 covers 7 bases. V shed 1 base and J 8 bases; nucleotides not matched to a gene: 6. CDR3 length equals 14 residues. Germline CDR1 and CDR2: SGHRS and YFSETQ.

This sequence joins TRBV27 and TRBJ1-5; D unresolved. The CDR3 runs to 17 residues. Trimming took off 5 bases at V and 1 base at J, with 18 bases between the two ends. Per germline, CDR1 MNHEY and CDR2 SMNVEV (reference sequence). CDR3 loop: CASSPNPDRTSNQPQHF. In nucleotides, the CDR3 is TGTGCCAGCAGTCCAAACCCCGATCGGACCAGCAATCAGCCCCAGCATTTT.

This clone appeared once. V is TRBV6-5 and J is TRBJ1-6; the match to TRBD1 covers 7 bases. The V gene's germline CDR1 is MNHEY and CDR2 SVGAGI. Trimming removed 4 bases from V and 6 bases from J; junction bases left unmatched: 9. This CDR3 contains 16 residues. CDR3 nucleotide sequence: TGTGCCAGCAGTTTGACAGGGATTCGGCGTAATTCACCCCTCCACTTT. The encoded protein is CASSLTGIRRNSPLHF.

The rearrangement joins TRBV7-8 to TRBJ1-5; D perhaps matches TRBD1 (5 bases). This CDR3 contains 14 residues. CDR1 and CDR2 (germline): SGHVS, FQNEAQ. Trimming pared 1 base from V and 4 bases from J, leaving 8 bases between. The CDR3 DNA follows: TGTGCCAGCAGCTTAGGGGGGGGGAATCAGCCCCAGCATTTT. Its protein product is CASSLGGGNQPQHF.

V is TRBV21-1 and J is TRBJ1-5; the table's D call of TRBD1 was not tested on the DNA. TRBV21-1 is listed as a pseudogene. This CDR3 region has 16 residues. Written as DNA, the CDR3 is TGTGCCAGCAGCAGAAGGAGCTGGCAGGGCCGTCAGCCCCAGCATTTT. This gives the protein CASSRRSWQGRQPQHF.

The CDR3 bases are TGTGCCAGCAGCGGAACTAGCGGGAGGGCCAGTCAGACAGATACGCAGTATTTT. Translation: CASSGTSGRASQTDTQYF. This chain joins TRBV7-6 and TRBJ2-3, with 13 bases identical to TRBD2. This CDR3 comprises 18 residues. The V and J ends lost 5 bases and 3 bases, in that order; junction bases with no gene match: 11. Germline CDR1 reads SGHVS; CDR2 reads FNYEAQ.

About this clone: Other DNA sequences in the sample encode the same CDR3. V and J are TRBV28 and TRBJ1-2; 7 bases align to TRBD1. The CDR3 consists of 12 residues. Germline V gene lookup returns CDR1 MDHEN and CDR2 SYDVKM. J lost 3 bases, V lost 9 bases, and 4 bases had no gene match. The CDR3 is CASSGQDYGYTF. CDR3 sequence (DNA): TGTGCCAGTTCTGGACAGGACTATGGCTACACCTTC.

The rearrangement joins TRBV28 to TRBJ2-7; the match to TRBD1 covers 7 bases. Germline V gene lookup returns CDR1 MDHEN and CDR2 SYDVKM. This CDR3 is 13 amino acids long. V dropped 10 bases and J dropped 2; count of bases not matched to a gene: 8. The CDR3 nucleotides read TGTGCCACCAGACAGGGATTGGCCTACGAGCAGTACTTC. Encoded protein: CATRQGLAYEQYF.

The V call is TRBV7-8, the J call TRBJ2-7; D might be TRBD2 (6 bases). The CDR3 has 15 amino acids. Trimming pared 0 bases from V and 6 bases from J, leaving 15 bases between. Germline CDR1 SGHVS, CDR2 FQNEAQ. In nucleotides, the CDR3 is TGTGCCAGCAGCTTAGCGGAGGGTTTAAAGGGCGAGCAGTACTTC. Amino acid sequence: CASSLAEGLKGEQYF.

The genes are TRBV4-3 and TRBJ2-7; the match to TRBD1 covers 10 bases. V shed 1 base, J shed 3 bases, and the junction held 3 bases outside the gene matches. The CDR3 sequence is 15 residues long. Per germline, CDR1 LGHNA and CDR2 YSLEER. CDR3 sequence reads: CASSQVGQGRYEQYF. Written as DNA, the CDR3 is TGCGCCAGCAGCCAAGTGGGACAGGGGCGCTACGAGCAGTACTTC.